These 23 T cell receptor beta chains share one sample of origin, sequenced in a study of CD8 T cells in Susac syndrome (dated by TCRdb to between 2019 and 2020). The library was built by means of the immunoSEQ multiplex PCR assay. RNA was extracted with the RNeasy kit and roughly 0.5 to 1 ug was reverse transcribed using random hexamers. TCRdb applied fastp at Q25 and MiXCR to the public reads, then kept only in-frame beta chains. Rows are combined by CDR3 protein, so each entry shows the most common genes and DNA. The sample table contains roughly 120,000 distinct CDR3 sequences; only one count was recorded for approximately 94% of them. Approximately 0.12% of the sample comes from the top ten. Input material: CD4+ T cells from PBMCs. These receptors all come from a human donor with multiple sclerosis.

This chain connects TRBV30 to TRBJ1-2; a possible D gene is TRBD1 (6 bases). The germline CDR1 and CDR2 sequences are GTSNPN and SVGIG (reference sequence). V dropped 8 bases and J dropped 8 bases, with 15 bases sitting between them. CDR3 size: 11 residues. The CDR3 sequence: CAGGTNTGYTF. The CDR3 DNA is TGTGCCGGTGGGACAAACACGGGCTACACCTTC.

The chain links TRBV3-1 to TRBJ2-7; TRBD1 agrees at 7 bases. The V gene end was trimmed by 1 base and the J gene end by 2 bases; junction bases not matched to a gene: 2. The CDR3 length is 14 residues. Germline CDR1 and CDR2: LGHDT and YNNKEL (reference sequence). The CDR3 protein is CASSQAGGPYEQYF. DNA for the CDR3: TGTGCCAGCAGCCAAGCAGGGGGTCCCTACGAGCAGTACTTC.

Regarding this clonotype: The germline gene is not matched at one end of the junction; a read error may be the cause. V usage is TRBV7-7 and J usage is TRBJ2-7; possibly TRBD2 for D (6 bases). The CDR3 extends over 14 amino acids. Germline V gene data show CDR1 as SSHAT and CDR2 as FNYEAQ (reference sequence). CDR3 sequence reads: CASSPPGRSHEQYF. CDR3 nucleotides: TGTGCTAGCAGCCCCCCGGGGAGGAGCCACGAGCAGTACTTC.

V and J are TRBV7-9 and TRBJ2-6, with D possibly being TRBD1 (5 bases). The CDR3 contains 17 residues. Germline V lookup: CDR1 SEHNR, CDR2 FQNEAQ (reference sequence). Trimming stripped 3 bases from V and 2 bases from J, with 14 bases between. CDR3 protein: CASSLGQGAAGANVLTF. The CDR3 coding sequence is TGTGCCAGCAGCTTGGGTCAAGGGGCTGCTGGGGCCAACGTCCTGACTTTC. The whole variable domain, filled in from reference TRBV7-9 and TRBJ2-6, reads DTGVSQNPRHKITKRGQNVTFRCDPISEHNRLYWYRQTLGQGPEFLTYFQNEAQLEKSRLLSDRFSAERPKGSFSTLEIQRTEQGDSAMYLCASSLGQGAAGANVLTFGAGSRLTVL.

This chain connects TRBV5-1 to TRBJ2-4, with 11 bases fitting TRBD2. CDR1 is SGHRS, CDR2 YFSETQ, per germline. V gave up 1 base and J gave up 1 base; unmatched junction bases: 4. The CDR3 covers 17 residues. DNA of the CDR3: TGCGCCAGCAGCTTGCTAGCGGGAGGAGGGGCCAAAAACATTCAGTACTTC. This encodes CASSLLAGGGAKNIQYF.

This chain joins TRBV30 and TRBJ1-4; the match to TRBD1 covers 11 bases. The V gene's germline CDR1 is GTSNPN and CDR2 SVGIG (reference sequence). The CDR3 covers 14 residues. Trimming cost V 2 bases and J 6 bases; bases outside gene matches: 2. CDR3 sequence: CAWSKDRGHEKLFF. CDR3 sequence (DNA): TGTGCCTGGAGTAAGGACAGGGGGCATGAAAAACTGTTTTTT.

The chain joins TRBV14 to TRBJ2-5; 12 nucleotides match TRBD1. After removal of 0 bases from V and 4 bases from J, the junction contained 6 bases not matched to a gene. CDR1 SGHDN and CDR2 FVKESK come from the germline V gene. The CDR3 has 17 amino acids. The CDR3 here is CASSQERGTGGRETQYF. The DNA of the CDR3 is TGTGCCAGCAGCCAAGAGCGAGGGACAGGGGGCCGAGAGACCCAGTACTTC.

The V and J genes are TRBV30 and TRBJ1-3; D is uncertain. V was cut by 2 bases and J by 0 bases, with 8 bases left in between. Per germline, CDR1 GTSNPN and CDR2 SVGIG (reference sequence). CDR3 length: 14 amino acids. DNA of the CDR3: TGTGCCTGGAGTCCACTCGGCTCTGGAAACACCATATATTTT. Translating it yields CAWSPLGSGNTIYF.

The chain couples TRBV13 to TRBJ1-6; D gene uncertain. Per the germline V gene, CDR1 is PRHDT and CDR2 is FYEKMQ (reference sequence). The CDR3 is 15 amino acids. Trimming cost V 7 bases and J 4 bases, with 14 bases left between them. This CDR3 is CASKKASTYNSPLHF. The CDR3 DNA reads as TGTGCCAGCAAGAAGGCCAGCACGTATAATTCACCCCTCCACTTT.

The CDR3 bases are TGTGCCAGCAGTGACGTAAGCACTGGCTACACCTTC. Protein sequence: CASSDVSTGYTF. The chain recombines TRBV2 with TRBJ1-2; no reliable D call. Germline CDR1 SNHLY, CDR2 FYNNEI. Trimming shortened V by 3 bases and J by 7 bases, and 9 bases separated the two germline ends. The CDR3 is 12 amino acids. Together with reference TRBV2 and TRBJ1-2, the CDR3 gives the full variable domain: EPEVTQTPSHQVTQMGQEVILRCVPISNHLYFYWYRQILGQKVEFLVSFYNNEISEKSEIFDDQFSVERPDGSNFTLKIRSTKLEDSAMYFCASSDVSTGYTFGSGTRLTVV.

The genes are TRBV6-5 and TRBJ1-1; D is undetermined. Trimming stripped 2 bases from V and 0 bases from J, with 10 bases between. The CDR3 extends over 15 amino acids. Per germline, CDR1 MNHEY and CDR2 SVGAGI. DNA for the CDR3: TGTGCCAGCAGTTACAATGGCGTTATGAACACTGAAGCTTTCTTT. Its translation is CASSYNGVMNTEAFF.

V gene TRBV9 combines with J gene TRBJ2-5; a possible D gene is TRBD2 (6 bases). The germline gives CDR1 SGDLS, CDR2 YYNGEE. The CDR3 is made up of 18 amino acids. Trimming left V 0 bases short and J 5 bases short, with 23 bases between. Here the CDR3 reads CASSVGIGGSIPGETQYF. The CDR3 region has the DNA TGTGCCAGCAGCGTAGGAATCGGAGGGAGTATCCCGGGGGAGACCCAGTACTTC.

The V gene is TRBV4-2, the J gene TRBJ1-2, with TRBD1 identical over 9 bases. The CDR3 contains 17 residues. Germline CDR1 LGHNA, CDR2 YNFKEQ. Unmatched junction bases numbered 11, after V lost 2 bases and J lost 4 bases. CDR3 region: CASSQLLRGQGGYGYTF. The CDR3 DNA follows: TGTGCCAGCAGCCAACTTCTAAGGGGACAGGGAGGCTATGGCTACACCTTC.

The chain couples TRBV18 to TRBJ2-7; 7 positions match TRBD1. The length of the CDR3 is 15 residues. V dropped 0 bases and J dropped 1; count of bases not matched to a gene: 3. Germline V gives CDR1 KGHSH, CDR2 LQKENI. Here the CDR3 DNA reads TGTGCCAGCTCACCACCGGCCAGGGGGTCCTACGAGCAGTACTTC. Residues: CASSPPARGSYEQYF. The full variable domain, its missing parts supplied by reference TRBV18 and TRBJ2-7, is NAGVMQNPRHLVRRRGQEARLRCSPMKGHSHVYWYRQLPEEGLKFMVYLQKENIIDESGMPKERFSAEFPKEGPSILRIQQVVRGDSAAYFCASSPPARGSYEQYFGPGTRLTVT.

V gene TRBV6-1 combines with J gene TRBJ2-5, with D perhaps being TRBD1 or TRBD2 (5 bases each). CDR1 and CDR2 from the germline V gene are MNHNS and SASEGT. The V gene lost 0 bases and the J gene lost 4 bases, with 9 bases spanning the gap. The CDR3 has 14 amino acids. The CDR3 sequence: CASSEAGTRETQYF. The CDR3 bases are TGTGCCAGCAGTGAAGCGGGGACCCGAGAGACCCAGTACTTC.

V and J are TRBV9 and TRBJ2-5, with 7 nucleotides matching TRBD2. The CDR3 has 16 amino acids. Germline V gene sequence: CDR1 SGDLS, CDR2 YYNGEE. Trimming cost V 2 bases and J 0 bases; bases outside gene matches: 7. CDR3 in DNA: TGTGCCAGCAGCGTGGCTAGCGGAGCGTACCAAGAGACCCAGTACTTC. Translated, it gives CASSVASGAYQETQYF. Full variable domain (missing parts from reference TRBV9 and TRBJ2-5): DSGVTQTPKHLITATGQRVTLRCSPRSGDLSVYWYQQSLDQGLQFLIQYYNGEERAKGNILERFSAQQFPDLHSELNLSSLELGDSALYFCASSVASGAYQETQYFGPGTRLLVL.

The CDR3 region is CASSVVTGGAGNTIYF. For the CDR3, the DNA is TGTGCCAGCAGTGTCGTGACAGGGGGGGCTGGAAACACCATATATTTT. The chain joins TRBV2 to TRBJ1-3; 9 bases match TRBD1. The CDR3 sequence is 16 residues long. V was pared by 4 bases and J by 2 bases, with 6 bases of the junction left unmatched. Germline-derived CDR1 and CDR2 are SNHLY and FYNNEI. The variable domain in full, with the rest retrieved from reference TRBV2 and TRBJ1-3, is EPEVTQTPSHQVTQMGQEVILRCVPISNHLYFYWYRQILGQKVEFLVSFYNNEISEKSEIFDDQFSVERPDGSNFTLKIRSTKLEDSAMYFCASSVVTGGAGNTIYFGEGSWLTVV.

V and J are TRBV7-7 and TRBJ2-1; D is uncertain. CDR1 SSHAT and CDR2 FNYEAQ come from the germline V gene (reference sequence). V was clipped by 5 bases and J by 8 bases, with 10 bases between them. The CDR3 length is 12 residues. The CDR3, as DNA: TGTGCCAGCAGCCCCGATCGGTATGAGCAGTTCTTC. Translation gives CASSPDRYEQFF.

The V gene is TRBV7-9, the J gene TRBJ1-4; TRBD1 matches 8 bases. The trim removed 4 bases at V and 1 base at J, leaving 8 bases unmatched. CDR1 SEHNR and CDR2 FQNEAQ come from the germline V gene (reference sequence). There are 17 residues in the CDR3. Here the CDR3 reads CASSSGQGLGTNEKLFF. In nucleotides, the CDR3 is TGTGCCAGCAGCTCTGGACAGGGATTGGGAACTAATGAAAAACTGTTTTTT.

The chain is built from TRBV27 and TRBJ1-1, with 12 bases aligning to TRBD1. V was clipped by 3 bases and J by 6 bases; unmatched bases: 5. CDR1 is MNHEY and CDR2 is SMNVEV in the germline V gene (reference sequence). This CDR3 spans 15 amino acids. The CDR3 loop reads CASSLLGQGAAEAFF. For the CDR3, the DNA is TGTGCCAGCAGTTTGTTGGGACAGGGGGCAGCTGAAGCTTTCTTT.

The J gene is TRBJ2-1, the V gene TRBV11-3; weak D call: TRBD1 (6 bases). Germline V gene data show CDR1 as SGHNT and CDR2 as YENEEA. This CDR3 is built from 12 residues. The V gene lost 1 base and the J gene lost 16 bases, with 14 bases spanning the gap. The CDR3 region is CASSLGQGLHFF. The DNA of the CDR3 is TGTGCCAGCAGCTTAGGCCAGGGGCTACATTTCTTC.

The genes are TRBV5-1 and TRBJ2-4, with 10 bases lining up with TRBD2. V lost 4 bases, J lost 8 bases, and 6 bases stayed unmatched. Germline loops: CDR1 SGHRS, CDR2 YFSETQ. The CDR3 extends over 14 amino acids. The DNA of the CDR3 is TGCGCCAGCAGCGAACTAGCGGGAAGTGACATTCAGTACTTC. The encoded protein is CASSELAGSDIQYF.

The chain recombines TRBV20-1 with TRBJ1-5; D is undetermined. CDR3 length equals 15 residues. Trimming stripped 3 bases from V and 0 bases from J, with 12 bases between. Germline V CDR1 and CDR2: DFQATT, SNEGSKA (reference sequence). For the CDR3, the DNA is TGCAGTGCTAGTTGGGGAGGCTATAGCAATCAGCCCCAGCATTTT. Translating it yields CSASWGGYSNQPQHF.